Included here is one T cell receptor beta chain sequence, with context. This record comes from a study of T cells in Graves' hyperthyroidism and ophthalmopathy. Ophthalmopathy patients had moderate-to-severe active disease, CAS ≥3, NOSPECS ≥4, and disease duration under 3 months. The length of the CDR3 is 17 residues. Germline assignment: CDR1 LNHDA and CDR2 SQIVND (reference sequence). V lost 4 bases to trimming and J lost 7 bases; unmatched junction nucleotides: 12. Amplified TCR beta CDR3 regions came from RNA transcripts. Primed by the HTBI set, a first-round RT-PCR was run on the TCR CDR3. Via MiXCR, TCRdb re-called the multiplex PCR reads, giving one row per CDR3 protein. Of roughly 530,000 distinct CDR3 sequences listed, roughly a sixth are singletons.

Sample: blood. The clonotype was recovered from a woman aged 18-35 years with Graves' ophthalmopathy. The J gene is TRBJ2-1, the V gene TRBV19; 11 positions agree with TRBD2. DNA of the CDR3: TGTGCCAGTAGTAAAGGAGCCGGGACTAGCGGAAATAATGAGCAGTTCTTC. This sequence encodes CASSKGAGTSGNNEQFF.